A selection of T cell receptor beta chains follows, all from one sample in a study of blood T cell repertoires in COVID-19. The data were produced by immunoSEQ multiplex PCR, yet TCRdb's version contains in-frame clones alone and is incomplete. Of about 150,000 clones listed, about 86% were seen once; the top ten hold roughly 3.5%. Sequenced: peripheral blood. Receptor source: a man aged 65-85 years with acute or convalescent COVID-19. Each CDR3 is given with its conserved first and last residue. A D gene is named only where the DNA matches it firmly. A clone size is listed for some rows: how often the clone was seen (once, few, many), or a class if it is expanded.

D | J | size | length | V | CDR3 | DNA
TRBD2 | TRBJ2-7 | NA | 14 | TRBV6-5 | CASGGAGGKGEQYF | TGTGCCAGCGGAGGTGCGGGAGGCAAAGGGGAGCAGTACTTC
NA | TRBJ2-5 | once | 13 | TRBV3-1/TRBV3-2 | CASSQGGDMAQYF | TGTGCCAGCAGCCAGGGCGGGGATATGGCCCAGTACTTC
TRBD1 | TRBJ2-7 | NA | 16 | TRBV11-2 | CASSLQWGQVGGEQYF | TGTGCCAGCAGCTTACAGTGGGGACAGGTCGGTGGGGAGCAGTACTTC
NA | TRBJ1-2 | NA | 13 | TRBV6-2/TRBV6-3 | CASSHQGNYGYTF | TGTGCCAGCAGTCACCAGGGTAACTATGGCTACACCTTC
TRBD2 | TRBJ2-5 | NA | 16 | TRBV7-6 | CASSPQRAGEGETQYF | TGTGCCAGCAGCCCTCAAAGAGCGGGAGAGGGGGAGACCCAGTACTTC
NA | TRBJ2-7 | NA | 12 | TRBV7-8 | CASRDTNYEQYF | TGTGCCAGCAGGGACACGAACTACGAGCAGTACTTC
TRBD2 | TRBJ2-7 | NA | 17 | TRBV10-3 | CAISPGLAGTKTYEQYF | TGTGCCATCAGCCCGGGACTAGCGGGCACTAAAACCTACGAGCAGTACTTC
TRBD1 | TRBJ1-6 | NA | 17 | TRBV19 | CASSIVAGTGMNSPLHF | TGTGCCAGTAGTATAGTCGCCGGGACAGGGATGAATTCACCCCTCCACTTT
TRBD2 | TRBJ2-1 | NA | 15 | TRBV29-1 | CSGSPFAGVYNEQFF | TGCAGCGGAAGTCCGTTTGCGGGAGTCTACAATGAGCAGTTCTTC
TRBD1 | TRBJ2-5 | NA | 15 | TRBV7-9 | CASSLVQGPGETQYF | TGTGCCAGCAGCTTAGTACAGGGGCCCGGAGAGACCCAGTACTTC
NA | TRBJ2-7 | NA | 13 | TRBV24-1 | CATSDVLTYEQYF | TGTGCCACCAGTGATGTCTTAACCTACGAGCAGTACTTC
NA | TRBJ1-1 | NA | 13 | TRBV6-4 | CASKLEEGTEAFF | TGTGCCAGCAAGTTGGAGGAGGGCACTGAAGCTTTCTTT
TRBD1 | TRBJ2-3 | NA | 16 | TRBV5-5 | CASSLVAGQGGDTQYF | TGTGCCAGCAGCTTGGTGGCGGGACAGGGGGGAGATACGCAGTATTTT
NA | TRBJ1-4 | NA | 14 | TRBV5-1 | CASSQDTFNEKLFF | TGCGCCAGCAGCCAGGACACCTTTAATGAAAAACTGTTTTTT
NA | TRBJ2-5 | NA | 11 | TRBV20-1 | CSQMYQETQYF | TGCAGCCAAATGTACCAAGAGACCCAGTACTTC
TRBD1 | TRBJ1-1 | NA | 15 | TRBV11-2 | CASSWTGVLNTEAFF | TGTGCCAGCAGCTGGACAGGGGTCCTGAACACTGAAGCTTTCTTT
TRBD2 | TRBJ2-3 | once | 15 | TRBV27 | CASSFTSGRGARSYF | TGTGCCAGCAGTTTCACTAGCGGGAGGGGGGCACGATCGTATTTT
NA | TRBJ1-6 | NA | 14 | TRBV3-1/TRBV3-2 | CASSLGGERSPLHF | TGTGCCAGCAGCTTGGGTGGAGAACGGTCACCCCTCCACTTT
TRBD2 | TRBJ2-3 | NA | 14 | TRBV24-1 | CATSLTGGLDTQYF | TGTGCCACCAGTCTTACGGGAGGGTTAGATACGCAGTATTTT
NA | TRBJ2-1 | NA | 16 | TRBV6-5 | CASSYGRQGGRNEQFF | TGTGCCAGCAGTTACGGGCGGCAGGGAGGTAGGAATGAGCAGTTCTTC
TRBD2 | TRBJ2-1 | NA | 17 | TRBV9 | CASSVGPTSGTYNEQFF | TGTGCCAGCAGCGTGGGCCCTACTAGCGGGACCTACAATGAGCAGTTCTTC
NA | TRBJ1-5 | NA | 13 | TRBV11-2 | CASSRGYNQPQHF | TGTGCCAGCAGCCGGGGGTACAATCAGCCCCAGCATTTT
TRBD1 | TRBJ1-3 | NA | 17 | TRBV7-2 | CASSLQTGRSSGNTIYF | TGTGCCAGCAGCTTACAGACAGGGCGGAGCTCTGGAAACACCATATATTTT
TRBD1 | TRBJ2-7 | NA | 14 | TRBV3-1/TRBV3-2 | CASSQAAGGHEQYF | TGTGCCAGCAGCCAAGCGGCAGGGGGCCACGAGCAGTACTTC
NA | TRBJ2-1 | NA | 13 | TRBV29-1 | CSVAVTSHNEQFF | TGCAGCGTTGCGGTGACTTCCCACAATGAGCAGTTCTTC
NA | TRBJ2-7 | NA | 15 | TRBV19 | CASSTAAGVSYEQYF | TGTGCCAGTAGTACAGCGGCAGGGGTCTCCTACGAGCAGTACTTC
NA | TRBJ1-5 | NA | 15 | TRBV6-5 | CASNQGSPLNQPQHF | TGTGCCAGCAACCAGGGGTCCCCCCTCAATCAGCCCCAGCATTTT
NA | TRBJ2-7 | NA | 15 | TRBV7-2 | CASSLSSTDPYEQYF | TGTGCCAGCAGCTTGAGTAGCACCGACCCCTACGAGCAGTACTTC
NA | TRBJ1-2 | NA | 14 | TRBV5-4 | CASSLVSGFYGYTF | TGTGCCAGCAGTTTGGTGTCGGGGTTCTATGGCTACACCTTC
NA | TRBJ2-7 | NA | 15 | TRBV5-4 | CASSLGSRGAYEQYF | TGTGCCAGCAGCTTGGGGTCCAGGGGGGCCTACGAGCAGTACTTC
TRBD1 | TRBJ1-5 | NA | 15 | TRBV29-1 | CSVAPGGAGNQPQHF | TGCAGCGTCGCCCCAGGGGGCGCCGGCAATCAGCCCCAGCATTTT
TRBD1 | TRBJ1-6 | NA | 14 | TRBV28 | CASSLGTDRSPLHF | TGTGCCAGCAGCCTAGGGACAGACCGTTCACCCCTCCACTTT